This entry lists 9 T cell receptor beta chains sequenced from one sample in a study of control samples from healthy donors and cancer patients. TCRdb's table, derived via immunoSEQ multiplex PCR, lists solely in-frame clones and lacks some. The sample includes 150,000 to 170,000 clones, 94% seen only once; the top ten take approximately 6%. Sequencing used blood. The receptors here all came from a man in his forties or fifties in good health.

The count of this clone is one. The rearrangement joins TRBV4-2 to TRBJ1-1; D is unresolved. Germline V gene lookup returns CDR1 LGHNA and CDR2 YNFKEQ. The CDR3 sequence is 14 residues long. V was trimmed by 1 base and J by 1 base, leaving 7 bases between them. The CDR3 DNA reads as TGTGCCAGCAGCCAAGCTGCGGGGAACACTGAAGCTTTCTTT. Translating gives CASSQAAGNTEAFF.

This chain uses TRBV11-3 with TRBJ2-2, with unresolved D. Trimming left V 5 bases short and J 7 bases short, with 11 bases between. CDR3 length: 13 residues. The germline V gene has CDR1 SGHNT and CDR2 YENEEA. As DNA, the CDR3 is TGTGCCAGCAGCCCGGCGGCGGACGGGGAGCTGTTTTTT. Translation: CASSPAADGELFF. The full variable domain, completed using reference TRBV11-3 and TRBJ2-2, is EAGVVQSPRYKIIEKKQPVAFWCNPISGHNTLYWYLQNLGQGPELLIRYENEEAVDDSQLPKDRFSAERLKGVDSTLKIQPAELGDSAVYLCASSPAADGELFFGEGSRLTVL.

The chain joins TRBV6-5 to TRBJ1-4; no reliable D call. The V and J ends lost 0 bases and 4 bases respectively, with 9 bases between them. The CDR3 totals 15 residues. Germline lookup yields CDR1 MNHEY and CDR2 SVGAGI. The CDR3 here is CASSYSHGDNEKLFF. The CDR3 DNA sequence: TGTGCCAGCAGTTACTCACATGGGGATAATGAAAAACTGTTTTTT.

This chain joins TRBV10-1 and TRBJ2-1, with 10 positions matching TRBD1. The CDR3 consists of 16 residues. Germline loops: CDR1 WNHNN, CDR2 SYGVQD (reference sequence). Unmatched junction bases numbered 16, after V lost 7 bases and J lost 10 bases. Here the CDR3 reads CASTKDRDRGLGEQFF. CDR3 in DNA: TGCGCCAGCACCAAAGACCGGGACAGGGGTCTGGGGGAGCAGTTCTTC.

CDR3 coding DNA: TGCGCCAGCAGCTTGGGCGGGGGGACCCAAGAGACCCAGTACTTC. Protein product: CASSLGGGTQETQYF. The chain uses TRBV5-1 and TRBJ2-5, with 8 bases that match TRBD2. CDR3 length: 15 amino acids. Germline V lookup: CDR1 SGHRS, CDR2 YFSETQ. The V and J ends lost 0 bases and 1 base, in that order; junction bases with no gene match: 2. The full variable domain, its missing parts supplied by reference TRBV5-1 and TRBJ2-5, is KAGVTQTPRYLIKTRGQQVTLSCSPISGHRSVSWYQQTPGQGLQFLFEYFSETQRNKGNFPGRFSGRQFSNSRSEMNVSTLELGDSALYLCASSLGGGTQETQYFGPGTRLLVL.

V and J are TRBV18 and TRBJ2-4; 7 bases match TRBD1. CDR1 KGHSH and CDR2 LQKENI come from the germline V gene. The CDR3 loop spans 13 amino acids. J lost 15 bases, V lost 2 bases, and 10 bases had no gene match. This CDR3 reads CASSPETGLVGYF. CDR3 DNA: TGTGCCAGCTCACCAGAGACAGGGCTCGTTGGGTACTTC.

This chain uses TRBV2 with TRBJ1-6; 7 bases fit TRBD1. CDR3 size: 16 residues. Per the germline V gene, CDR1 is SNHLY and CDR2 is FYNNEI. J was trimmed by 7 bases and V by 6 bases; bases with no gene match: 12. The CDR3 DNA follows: TGTGCCAGCAGGAGCCTCGAGGGGGCGAGGAATTCACCCCTCCACTTT. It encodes CASRSLEGARNSPLHF.

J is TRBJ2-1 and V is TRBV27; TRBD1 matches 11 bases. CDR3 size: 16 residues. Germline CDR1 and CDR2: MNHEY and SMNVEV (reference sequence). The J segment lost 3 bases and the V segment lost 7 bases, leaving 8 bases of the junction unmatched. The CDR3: CASTRDRGALYNEQFF. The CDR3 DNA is TGTGCCAGCACAAGGGACAGGGGGGCCCTCTACAATGAGCAGTTCTTC.

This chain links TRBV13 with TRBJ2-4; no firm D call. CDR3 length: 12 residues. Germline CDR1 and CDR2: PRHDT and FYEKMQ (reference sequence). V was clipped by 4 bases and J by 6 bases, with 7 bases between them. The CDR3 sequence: CASSSRLNIQYF. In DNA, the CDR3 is TGTGCCAGCAGCTCTCGACTAAACATTCAGTACTTC.